This entry describes one T cell receptor (beta chain). Its antigen remains unknown. Primed by a sample-barcoded 5' primer and a J-beta primer mix, a second PCR proceeded for about 6 to 11 cycles. MiXCR, applied by TCRdb to the 5' RACE reads, yields one record per CDR3 protein. The sample holds over a million distinct CDR3 sequences; 35% to 50% are singletons and the top ten take under 20%. The sample is drawn from a study of blood T cells in healthy people across ages. Study-wide results and limits: Per million T cells, TCR beta diversity dropped roughly linearly as age increased. In long-lived donors, naive CD4+ cell counts and diversity exceeded those of aged donors.

Per sample, a minimum of 6 million PBMCs were isolated. CDR1 SGDLS and CDR2 YYNGEE come from the germline V gene. With 0 bases removed from V and 1 base from J, the gap between germline ends came to 4 bases. The CDR3 contains 14 residues. The genes are TRBV9 and TRBJ2-2; D not resolved. This TCR came from a woman in her sixties in good health. Sequences were obtained from blood. The CDR3 sequence is CASSVAENTGELFF. The CDR3 DNA is TGTGCCAGCAGCGTAGCGGAGAACACCGGGGAGCTGTTTTTT.